This TCR beta chain came from a study of blood T cells in healthy people across ages. Study-wide findings and caveats: PBMCs went unsorted, and a conclusive naive versus antigen-experienced comparison was therefore prevented.

Points on this clonotype: Its antigen is still unknown.

CDR1 SNHLY and CDR2 FYNNEI come from the germline V gene. CDR3 length: 14 residues. V dropped 3 bases and J dropped 1 base, with 9 bases sitting between them. A second roughly 6 to 11 cycle PCR used barcoded and J-beta primers. Each cDNA molecule received a tag from a template-switch adaptor that had 12 random nucleotides. TCRdb called the 5' RACE reads again in MiXCR, with one record for every CDR3 protein. The sample includes about 1.1 million distinct CDR3 sequences, 35% to 45% of them seen just once. This chain connects TRBV2 to TRBJ1-1; D call uncertain. This receptor was taken from a man in his late teens or twenties in good health. Sequenced: blood. CDR3 sequence: CASSEQSTNTEAFF. The CDR3, as DNA: TGTGCCAGCAGTGAGCAGTCTACGAACACTGAAGCTTTCTTT.